This T cell receptor beta chain was recovered during a study of cytomegalovirus exposure and HLA in healthy donors. The overall study: In an earlier analysis, approximately 120 million unique TCR beta sequences were found from approximately 170 million T cells. Around 80 million unique TCR sequences came from HLA-typed donors in an early release. Notes on the study in general: Follow-up analysis later connected one missense variant in DCLRE1C with trimming of TCR beta V- and J-genes.

Comment on this clone: The antigen is undetermined.

This CDR3 contains 14 residues. Trimming pared 4 bases from V and 7 bases from J, leaving 17 bases between. The germline CDR1 and CDR2 sequences are SGHNT and YYREEE (reference sequence). Use of 60 Vbeta and 13 Jbeta primers characterized the PCR. Profiled with immunoSEQ multiplex PCR; TCRdb holds only in-frame clones, not every one. Here the sample table reports 150,000 to 200,000 clones. V is TRBV5-4 and J is TRBJ2-5, with D perhaps TRBD2 (5 bases). Sample: PBMCs. This TCR came from a woman in her late teens or twenties in good health and CMV-seropositive. The CDR3 protein is CASSSVGGIGTQYF. The CDR3 DNA reads as TGTGCCAGCAGCAGTGTAGGAGGAATAGGGACCCAGTACTTC. Combining the CDR3 with reference TRBV5-4 and TRBJ2-5 gives the whole variable domain ETGVTQSPTHLIKTRGQQVTLRCSSQSGHNTVSWYQQALGQGPQFIFQYYREEENGRGNFPPRFSGLQFPNYSSELNVNALELDDSALYLCASSSVGGIGTQYFGPGTRLLVL.